Sequencing of this T cell receptor beta chain was carried out in a study of PD-L1 blockade in urothelial cancer. Time point meaning: pretreatment peripheral blood. PCRs were each spiked with synthetic TCR analog templates. Generated by immunoSEQ multiplex PCR, the TCRdb table keeps only in-frame clones and is missing some. The data contain about 72,000 clones, around 87% of them singletons. The CDR3 extends over 17 amino acids. V lost 4 bases to trimming and J lost 0 bases, with 18 bases between them. Germline-derived CDR1 and CDR2 are SGHAT and FQNNGV. This sample comprised PBMCs, obtained around atezolizumab (anti-PD-L1) treatment. The chain carries TRBV11-2 and TRBJ2-5; the D gene is possibly TRBD2 (6 bases). This TCR was recovered from a man aged 55 to 70 with urothelial cancer. The CDR3 bases are TGTGCCAGCAGCTCACTAAGACTAGACCCAAACCAAGAGACCCAGTACTTC. This translates into CASSSLRLDPNQETQYF.